These 21 T cell receptor beta chains were all obtained from the same sample, sequenced in a study of cytomegalovirus exposure and HLA in healthy donors. Generated by immunoSEQ multiplex PCR, the TCRdb table keeps only in-frame clones and is missing some. The sample comprises almost 70,000 clones, around 96% of which are singletons, and 4.5% rests with the top ten. The sample consisted of PBMCs. Receptor source: a woman aged 18 to 35 in good health and CMV-seropositive.

This rearrangement joins TRBV30 to TRBJ1-2; TRBD1 matches at 7 bases. CDR3 size: 12 residues. Germline V gene lookup returns CDR1 GTSNPN and CDR2 SVGIG (reference sequence). Trimming took 3 bases from V and 4 from J; bases not matched to a gene: 2. CDR3 bases: TGTGCCTGGAGCACAGGGGCCTATGGCTACACCTTC. As protein: CAWSTGAYGYTF.

The rearrangement links TRBV23-1 to TRBJ1-3; TRBD1 is a possible D gene (5 bases). TRBV23-1 is placed among ORFs of uncertain function. The CDR3 has 14 amino acids. The V and J ends lost 9 bases and 0 bases respectively, with 12 bases between them. CDR3 amino acids: CASKGDLSGNTIYF. Here the CDR3 DNA reads TGCGCCAGTAAAGGGGATCTCTCTGGAAACACCATATATTTT.

This rearrangement joins TRBV28 to TRBJ2-1, with TRBD2 identical over 13 bases. The V and J ends lost 3 bases and 8 bases, in that order; junction bases with no gene match: 7. The germline gives CDR1 MDHEN, CDR2 SYDVKM. The CDR3 sequence is 16 residues long. The CDR3 protein is CASSFRTSGRLDEQFF. In DNA, the CDR3 is TGTGCCAGCAGTTTTCGGACTAGCGGGAGATTGGATGAGCAGTTCTTC.

J is TRBJ2-1 and V is TRBV19, with D maybe TRBD2 (6 bases). The length of the CDR3 is 15 residues. CDR1 and CDR2 (germline): LNHDA, SQIVND (reference sequence). Between the trimmed V and J ends, which lost 10 bases and 4 bases, there was a span of 20 bases. The CDR3 nucleotides are TGTGCCATCGGAACTCGGGATGGGGGGTACAATGAGCAGTTCTTC. This encodes CAIGTRDGGYNEQFF.

This clone was detected only once. The chain uses TRBV6-5 and TRBJ2-7; 10 nucleotides agree with TRBD2. Trimming removed 3 bases from V and 4 bases from J; junction bases left unmatched: 9. The germline CDR1 and CDR2 sequences are MNHEY and SVGAGI. This CDR3 has 16 amino acids. The CDR3 nucleotides read TGTGCCAGCAGTTATCACCGGACTAGCGGAGATTACGAGCAGTACTTC. As protein: CASSYHRTSGDYEQYF.

J is TRBJ1-2 and V is TRBV27, with TRBD1 matching over 7 bases. Germline CDR1 reads MNHEY; CDR2 reads SMNVEV (reference sequence). V shed 6 bases and J 4 bases; nucleotides not matched to a gene: 11. The CDR3 has 15 amino acids. The CDR3 bases are TGTGCCAGCAGACCTAACACAGGGGTAGGCTATGGCTACACCTTC. It yields the protein CASRPNTGVGYGYTF.

This sequence joins TRBV28 and TRBJ2-7; TRBD2 matches at 8 bases. The CDR3 has 16 residues. Trimming took 8 bases from V and 2 from J; bases not matched to a gene: 14. In germline, CDR1 is MDHEN, CDR2 SYDVKM. The CDR3: CASEGSGLVKTYEQYF. CDR3 nucleotides: TGTGCCAGCGAAGGTTCGGGACTAGTAAAAACCTACGAGCAGTACTTC.

This clone is a singleton in its sample. V usage is TRBV27 and J usage is TRBJ1-5, with 9 bases that match TRBD1. The CDR3 covers 14 residues. Germline trimming cut 3 bases from V and 6 bases from J; bases unmatched to any gene: 3. Germline V lookup: CDR1 MNHEY, CDR2 SMNVEV (reference sequence). CDR3 in amino acids: CASSFGTGSQPQHF. CDR3 DNA: TGTGCCAGCAGTTTTGGGACAGGGAGTCAGCCCCAGCATTTT.

V usage is TRBV6-5 and J usage is TRBJ2-3, with D unresolved. The V end lost 3 bases, the J end lost 7 bases, and 17 bases lay between the germline ends. From germline, CDR1 is MNHEY and CDR2 SVGAGI. The CDR3 contains 15 residues. The CDR3 loop is CASSYRQRPTNTQYF. For the CDR3, the DNA is TGTGCCAGCAGTTATCGTCAGCGACCTACAAATACGCAGTATTTT.

The gene calls are TRBV5-1 and TRBJ2-3; the D gene is possibly TRBD1 (5 bases). Germline V lookup: CDR1 SGHRS, CDR2 YFSETQ. The CDR3 covers 13 residues. The V gene lost 4 bases and the J gene lost 4 bases, with 10 bases spanning the gap. The CDR3 loop is CASSHDRADTQYF. CDR3 nucleotides: TGCGCCAGCAGCCACGACAGAGCAGATACGCAGTATTTT.

The rearrangement joins TRBV5-4 to TRBJ2-1, with 9 bases fitting TRBD1. Per germline, CDR1 SGHNT and CDR2 YYREEE (reference sequence). The CDR3 consists of 15 residues. The trim removed 0 bases at V and 9 bases at J, leaving 7 bases unmatched. CDR3: CASSLDRGQGSEQFF. The CDR3 nucleotides are TGTGCCAGCAGCTTGGACAGGGGGCAGGGTAGTGAGCAGTTCTTC.

The J gene is TRBJ1-2, the V gene TRBV15; 7 nucleotides agree with TRBD1. CDR1 is LNHNV, CDR2 YYDKDF, per germline (reference sequence). The CDR3 sequence is 16 residues long. V was pared by 4 bases and J by 1 base, with 9 bases of the junction left unmatched. CDR3 residues: CATSTGGQLDNYGYTF. In nucleotides, the CDR3 is TGTGCCACCAGCACCGGGGGACAGCTGGATAACTATGGCTACACCTTC.

The chain uses TRBV30 and TRBJ2-7; D is perhaps TRBD2 (6 bases). CDR1 is GTSNPN, CDR2 SVGIG, per germline (reference sequence). Trimming took off 0 bases at V and 0 bases at J, with 15 bases between the two ends. The CDR3 length is 16 residues. CDR3 bases: TGTGCCTGGAGTGTACGGTGGGGCGGGAACTCCTACGAGCAGTACTTC. Translated, it gives CAWSVRWGGNSYEQYF.

The V call is TRBV5-6, the J call TRBJ1-2, with D maybe TRBD1 (5 bases). CDR1 is SGHDT, CDR2 YYEEEE, per germline. The CDR3 sequence is 15 residues long. The V end was cut by 4 bases, the J end by 7 bases, with 20 bases between. CDR3 protein: CASSPGGAQWGGYTF. The CDR3 DNA reads as TGTGCCAGCAGCCCAGGCGGGGCGCAATGGGGTGGCTACACCTTC.

The gene calls are TRBV7-8 and TRBJ2-7; D not certain. Between the trimmed V and J ends, which lost 2 bases and 6 bases, there was a span of 5 bases. The germline V gene encodes CDR1 SGHVS and CDR2 FQNEAQ. The CDR3 runs 11 residues. CDR3 amino acids: CASSLYPEQYF. CDR3 nucleotide sequence: TGTGCCAGCAGCTTATATCCCGAGCAGTACTTC.

The chain is built from TRBV6-5 and TRBJ2-7, with 7 bases identical to TRBD1. CDR3 length: 12 amino acids. Germline V gene sequence: CDR1 MNHEY, CDR2 SVGAGI. CDR3 bases: TGTGCTTCAAGGGGGCGGACCTACGAGCAGTACTTC. Translated, it gives CASRGRTYEQYF.

The J gene is TRBJ2-7, the V gene TRBV4-3; 10 bases fit TRBD2. The germline V gene encodes CDR1 LGHNA and CDR2 YSLEER. The CDR3 is made up of 16 amino acids. Losses at the gene ends were 0 bases for V and 4 bases for J; bases not matched to a gene: 6. The CDR3 loop reads CASSQDLASGSYEQYF. The CDR3 DNA sequence: TGCGCCAGCAGCCAAGATCTGGCTAGCGGGAGTTACGAGCAGTACTTC.

In nucleotides, the CDR3 is TGTGCCAGCAGCTCCGGAGGGATTAGTGGCTCCTACGAGCAGTACTTC. It codes for CASSSGGISGSYEQYF. The V call is TRBV7-6, the J call TRBJ2-7; perhaps TRBD2 as D (6 bases). The V gene's germline CDR1 is SGHVS and CDR2 FNYEAQ. CDR3 size: 16 residues. V was shortened by 4 bases and J by 0 bases, with 16 bases between the two germline ends.

This chain connects TRBV29-1 to TRBJ2-2; 8 nucleotides match TRBD2. Per germline, CDR1 SQVTM and CDR2 ANQGSEA. The CDR3 is 15 amino acids. V lost 0 bases, J lost 8 bases, and 8 bases stayed unmatched. DNA of the CDR3: TGCAGCGTTGAAGATCCGAGCGGGAGAAGGGGGGAGCTGTTTTTT. Amino acids: CSVEDPSGRRGELFF.

This clone was seen a single time. The chain has TRBV5-6 and TRBJ2-2; a possible D gene is TRBD2 (6 bases). Trimming removed 4 bases at V and 5 bases at J, with 12 bases between. Germline CDR1 and CDR2: SGHDT and YYEEEE. The CDR3 spans 14 residues. DNA for the CDR3: TGTGCCAGCAGCAGAGACAGCGGGACCGGGGAGCTGTTTTTT. Encoded protein: CASSRDSGTGELFF.

The chain recombines TRBV4-3 with TRBJ2-3, with 9 bases identical to TRBD2. Germline CDR1 reads LGHNA; CDR2 reads YSLEER. The CDR3 has 15 amino acids. V was pared by 4 bases and J by 0 bases, with 2 bases of the junction left unmatched. The CDR3 nucleotides read TGCGCCAGCAGCCTCGGGACTAGCAGCACAGATACGCAGTATTTT. As protein: CASSLGTSSTDTQYF.